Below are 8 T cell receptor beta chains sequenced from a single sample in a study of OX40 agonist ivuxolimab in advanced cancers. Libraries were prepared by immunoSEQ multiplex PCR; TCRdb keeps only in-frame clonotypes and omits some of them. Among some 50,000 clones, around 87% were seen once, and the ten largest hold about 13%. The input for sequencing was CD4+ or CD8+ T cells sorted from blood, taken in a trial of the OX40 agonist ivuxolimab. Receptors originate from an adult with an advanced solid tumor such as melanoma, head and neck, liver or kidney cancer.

For the CDR3, the DNA is TGTGCCAGCAGCCCCAGCTCCTACGAGCAGTACTTC. Translated: CASSPSSYEQYF. V usage is TRBV7-9 and J usage is TRBJ2-7; D ambiguous. CDR3 length: 12 residues. Germline V lookup: CDR1 SEHNR, CDR2 FQNEAQ (reference sequence). V was pared by 5 bases and J by 0 bases, with 5 bases between. Full variable domain (remainder filled in from reference TRBV7-9 and TRBJ2-7): DTGVSQNPRHKITKRGQNVTFRCDPISEHNRLYWYRQTLGQGPEFLTYFQNEAQLEKSRLLSDRFSAERPKGSFSTLEIQRTEQGDSAMYLCASSPSSYEQYFGPGTRLTVT.

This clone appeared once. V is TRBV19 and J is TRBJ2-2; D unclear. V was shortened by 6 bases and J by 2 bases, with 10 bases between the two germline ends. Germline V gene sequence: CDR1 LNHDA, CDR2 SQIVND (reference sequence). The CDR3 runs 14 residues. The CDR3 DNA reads TGTGCCAGTAGGGCAGGTCTTAACACCGGGGAGCTGTTTTTT. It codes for CASRAGLNTGELFF.

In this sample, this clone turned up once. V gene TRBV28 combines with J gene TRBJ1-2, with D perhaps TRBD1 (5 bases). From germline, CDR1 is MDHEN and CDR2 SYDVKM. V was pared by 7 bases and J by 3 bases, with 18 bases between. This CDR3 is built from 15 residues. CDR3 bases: TGTGCCAGCACCGCTACAGGCCGGGGGGACTATGGCTACACCTTC. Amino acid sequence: CASTATGRGDYGYTF.

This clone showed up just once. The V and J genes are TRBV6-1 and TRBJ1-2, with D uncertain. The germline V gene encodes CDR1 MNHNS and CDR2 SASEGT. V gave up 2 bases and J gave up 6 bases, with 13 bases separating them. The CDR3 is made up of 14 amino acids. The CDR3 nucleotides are TGTGCCAGCAGTGAAATTGTGAGCTTCGATGGCTACACCTTC. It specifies CASSEIVSFDGYTF.

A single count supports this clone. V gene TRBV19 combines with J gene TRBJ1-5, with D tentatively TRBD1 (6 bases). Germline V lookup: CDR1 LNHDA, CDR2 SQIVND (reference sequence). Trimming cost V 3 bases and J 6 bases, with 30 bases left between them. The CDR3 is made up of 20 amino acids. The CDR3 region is CASSIPPDPGREGGSQPQHF. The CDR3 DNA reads TGTGCCAGTAGTATCCCTCCCGACCCAGGTAGGGAGGGGGGAAGTCAGCCCCAGCATTTT.

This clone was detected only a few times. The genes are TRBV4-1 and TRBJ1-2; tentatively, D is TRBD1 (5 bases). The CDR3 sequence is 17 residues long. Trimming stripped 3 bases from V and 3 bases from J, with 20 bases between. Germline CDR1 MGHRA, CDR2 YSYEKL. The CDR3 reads CASSHPFRASRDYGYTF. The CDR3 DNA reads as TGCGCCAGCAGCCATCCATTCCGGGCTTCCAGGGACTATGGCTACACCTTC.

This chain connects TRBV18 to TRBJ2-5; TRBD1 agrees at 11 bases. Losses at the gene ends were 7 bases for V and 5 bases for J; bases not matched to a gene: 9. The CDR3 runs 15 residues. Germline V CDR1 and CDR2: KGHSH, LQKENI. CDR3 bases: TGTGCCAGCTACCAGGACAGGGGGCCTAAGGAGACCCAGTACTTC. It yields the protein CASYQDRGPKETQYF.

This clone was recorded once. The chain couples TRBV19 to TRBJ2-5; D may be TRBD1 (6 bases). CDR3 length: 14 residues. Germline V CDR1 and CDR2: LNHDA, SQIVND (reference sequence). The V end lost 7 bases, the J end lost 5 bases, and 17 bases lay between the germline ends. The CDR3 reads CASKPLHRVETQYF. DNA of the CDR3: TGTGCCAGTAAACCCCTCCACAGGGTGGAGACCCAGTACTTC.